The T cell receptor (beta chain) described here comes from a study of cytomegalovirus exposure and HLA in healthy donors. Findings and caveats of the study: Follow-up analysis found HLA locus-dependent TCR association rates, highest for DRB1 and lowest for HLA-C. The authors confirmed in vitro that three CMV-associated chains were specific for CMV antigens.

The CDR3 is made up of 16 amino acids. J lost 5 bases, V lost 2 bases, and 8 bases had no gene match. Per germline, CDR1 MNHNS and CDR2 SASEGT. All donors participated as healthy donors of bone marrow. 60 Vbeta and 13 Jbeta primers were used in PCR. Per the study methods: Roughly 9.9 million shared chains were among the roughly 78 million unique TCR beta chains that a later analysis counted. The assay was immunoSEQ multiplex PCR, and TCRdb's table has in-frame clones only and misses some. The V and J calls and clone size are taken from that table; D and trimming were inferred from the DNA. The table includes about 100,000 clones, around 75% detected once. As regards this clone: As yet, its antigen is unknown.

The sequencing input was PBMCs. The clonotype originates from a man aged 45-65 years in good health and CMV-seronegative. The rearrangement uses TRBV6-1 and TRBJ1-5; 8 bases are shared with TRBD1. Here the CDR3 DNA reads TGTGCCAGCAGTGAATTGGCCGGACAGGGTTATCAGCCCCAGCATTTT. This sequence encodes CASSELAGQGYQPQHF.